Listed here are 8 T cell receptor beta chains from one sample, sequenced in a study of T cells after posttransplantation cyclophosphamide. Sequencing was performed with immunoSEQ multiplex PCR; in TCRdb, only in-frame clones are kept and a portion is missing. This sample carries over 30,000 clones, none of them present only once. Sequencing input: PBMCs. The receptors here all came from a woman aged 50 to 65 in good health and a related stem cell transplant donor.

This clone was seen many times. The chain employs TRBV4-2 and TRBJ2-3, with 15 bases fitting TRBD2. Per germline, CDR1 LGHNA and CDR2 YNFKEQ. The CDR3 loop spans 17 amino acids. V dropped 3 bases and J dropped 0; count of bases not matched to a gene: 1. The CDR3: CASSHGLAGGSTDTQYF. The CDR3 DNA is TGTGCCAGCAGCCACGGACTAGCGGGGGGGAGCACAGATACGCAGTATTTT.

The sample holds a few counts of this clone. This rearrangement joins TRBV2 to TRBJ2-5; D is unclear. The J call is uncertain, as TRBJ2-7 better fits the DNA end. CDR1 is SNHLY, CDR2 FYNNEI, per germline. CDR3 length: 15 residues. Here the CDR3 DNA reads TGTGCCAGCAGTGAAAAAGGCGGCACCTCCTACGAGCAGTACTTC. Its protein is CASSEKGGTSYEQYF.

This clone occurred a few times. A read error may explain this, as a much larger clone is one base away. The chain has TRBV19 and TRBJ2-7, with 8 bases identical to TRBD1. In germline, CDR1 is LNHDA, CDR2 SQIVND (reference sequence). This CDR3 is 14 amino acids long. CDR3 DNA: TGTGCCAGTAGTATTGGGGGACAGGACTACGAGCAGCACTTC. This gives the protein CASSIGGQDYEQHF. Supplemented by reference TRBV19 and TRBJ2-7, the full variable domain reads DGGITQSPKYLFRKEGQNVTLSCEQNLNHDAMYWYRQDPGQGLRLIYYSQIVNDFQKGDIAEGYSVSREKKESFPLTVTSAQKNPTAFYLCASSIGGQDYEQHFGPGTRLTVT.

This clone came up many times. The chain couples TRBV7-8 to TRBJ1-5, with D perhaps matching TRBD1 (5 bases). Germline-derived CDR1 and CDR2 are SGHVS and FQNEAQ. The CDR3 has 16 amino acids. V was pared by 0 bases and J by 3 bases, with 12 bases between. The CDR3 here is CASSLAGQRYNQPQHF. As DNA, the CDR3 is TGTGCCAGCAGCTTAGCGGGGCAACGATACAATCAGCCCCAGCATTTT.

This clone has a count of ten or more. The V call is TRBV19, the J call TRBJ1-5; 7 nucleotides match TRBD1. Germline V lookup: CDR1 LNHDA, CDR2 SQIVND (reference sequence). This CDR3 comprises 14 residues. J lost 4 bases, V lost 3 bases, and 3 bases had no gene match. DNA of the CDR3: TGTGCCAGTAGTATCCCGGGACAGAATCAGCCCCAGCATTTT. Translation gives CASSIPGQNQPQHF.

The V gene is TRBV2, the J gene TRBJ2-1; D might be TRBD2 (6 bases). There are 14 residues in the CDR3. Per the germline V gene, CDR1 is SNHLY and CDR2 is FYNNEI. The V end lost 8 bases, the J end lost 0 bases, and 11 bases lay between the germline ends. CDR3: CASGGSSSYNEQFF. In DNA, the CDR3 is TGTGCCAGCGGGGGGTCGAGCTCCTACAATGAGCAGTTCTTC.

The rearrangement uses TRBV28 and TRBJ1-1; D perhaps matches TRBD1 (5 bases). The germline CDR1 and CDR2 sequences are MDHEN and SYDVKM. The CDR3 extends over 16 amino acids. Deletions cut 2 bases from V and 0 bases from J, with 13 bases between. The CDR3 sequence is CASSLGGRRVNTEAFF. In nucleotides, the CDR3 is TGTGCCAGCAGTTTAGGTGGCCGCAGGGTGAACACTGAAGCTTTCTTT. The full variable domain, rest sourced from reference TRBV28 and TRBJ1-1, is DVKVTQSSRYLVKRTGEKVFLECVQDMDHENMFWYRQDPGLGLRLIYFSYDVKMKEKGDIPEGYSVSREKKERFSLILESASTNQTSMYLCASSLGGRRVNTEAFFGQGTRLTVV.

This clone was seen at least ten times. The gene calls are TRBV7-9 and TRBJ1-2, with no clear D. Trimming cost V 5 bases and J 2 bases, with 9 bases left between them. This CDR3 region has 13 residues. Germline loops: CDR1 SEHNR, CDR2 FQNEAQ (reference sequence). The chain's CDR3 is CASSPEGNYGYTF. In nucleotides, the CDR3 is TGTGCCAGCAGCCCGGAGGGAAACTATGGCTACACCTTC.